The clone carrying this T cell receptor beta chain has only a few counts. MiXCR, run by TCRdb on the RT-PCR reads, gives a single entry per CDR3 protein. The sample has approximately 720,000 distinct CDR3 sequences, over 12% seen once; the top ten hold 3.6%. The germline gives CDR1 DFQATT, CDR2 SNEGSKA (reference sequence). This CDR3 region has 14 residues. J was trimmed by 8 bases and V by 6 bases; bases with no gene match: 9. The source of this sequence is a female donor in good health, serving as a healthy control. Sequenced: memory CD4+ T cells from blood. The rearrangement links TRBV20-1 to TRBJ1-4; 10 bases are a match to TRBD1. CDR3 sequence (DNA): TGCAGTGCAACGATGACAGGGGGCTTGGAAAAACTGTTTTTT. Translated, it gives CSATMTGGLEKLFF.